This T cell receptor (beta chain) was profiled in a study of response to subunit inactivated influenza vaccine. Findings of the study overall: The authors suggested that every seasonal influenza vaccination recruits few new T cells.

TCRdb re-called the RT-PCR reads with MiXCR, one entry per CDR3 protein. The sample has over 750,000 distinct CDR3 sequences; 21% are singletons. As for this clonotype: No antigen is known for it.

Trimming removed 10 bases at V and 2 bases at J, with 17 bases between. The CDR3 consists of 14 residues. CDR1 MNHEY and CDR2 SMNVEV come from the germline V gene (reference sequence). The source material was PBMCs from blood, sampled more than 4 days after vaccination. This receptor was obtained from a man aged 45-65 years who received an inactivated influenza vaccine. This rearrangement joins TRBV27 to TRBJ1-2; tentative D call: TRBD1 (5 bases). CDR3 sequence: CATSPARGNYGYTF. In nucleotides, the CDR3 is TGTGCCACATCCCCCGCCCGGGGGAACTATGGCTACACCTTC.